This T cell receptor beta chain comes out of a study of T cell responses to AZD1222 COVID-19 vaccine. Across the whole study: Second-dose groups at about 4 or about 12 weeks were pooled. Study-wide results and limits: Seropositive at baseline were only a handful of AZD1222 recipients. It should be noted that donors were predominantly white British and more often female, and clonal diversity was possibly underestimated.

Clones were sequenced by immunoSEQ multiplex PCR, and TCRdb holds only the in-frame ones, with some missing. The repertoire holds 95,000 to 150,000 clones, with approximately 90% as singletons. The junction had 4 bases not matched to a gene; V was cut back by 8 bases and J by 1 base. The CDR3 extends over 14 amino acids. CDR1 and CDR2 (germline): MDHEN, SYDVKM. With respect to this clone: What it binds is not known.

This material consisted of peripheral blood, taken on day 0 of AZD1222 vaccination. The TCR comes from an adult in good health. The chain uses TRBV28 and TRBJ2-2; the match to TRBD2 covers 7 bases. As DNA, the CDR3 is TGTGCCAGCCTCGGCGGGAGGAACACCGGGGAGCTGTTTTTT. As protein: CASLGGRNTGELFF.